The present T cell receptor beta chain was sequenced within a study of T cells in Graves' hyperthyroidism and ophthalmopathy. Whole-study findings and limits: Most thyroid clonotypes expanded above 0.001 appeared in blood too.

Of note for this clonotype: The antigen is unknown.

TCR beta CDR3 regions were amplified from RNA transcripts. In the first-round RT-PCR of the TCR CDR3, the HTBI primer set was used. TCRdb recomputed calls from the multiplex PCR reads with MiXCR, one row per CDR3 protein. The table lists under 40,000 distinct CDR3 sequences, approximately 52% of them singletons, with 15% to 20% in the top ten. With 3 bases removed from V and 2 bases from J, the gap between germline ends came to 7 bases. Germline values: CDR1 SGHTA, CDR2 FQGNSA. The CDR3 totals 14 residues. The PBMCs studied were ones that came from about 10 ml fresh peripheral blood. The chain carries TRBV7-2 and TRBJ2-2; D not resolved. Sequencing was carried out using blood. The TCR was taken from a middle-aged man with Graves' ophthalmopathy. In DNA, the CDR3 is TGTGCCAGCAGCTTGACCATAAACACCGGGGAGCTGTTTTTT. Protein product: CASSLTINTGELFF.